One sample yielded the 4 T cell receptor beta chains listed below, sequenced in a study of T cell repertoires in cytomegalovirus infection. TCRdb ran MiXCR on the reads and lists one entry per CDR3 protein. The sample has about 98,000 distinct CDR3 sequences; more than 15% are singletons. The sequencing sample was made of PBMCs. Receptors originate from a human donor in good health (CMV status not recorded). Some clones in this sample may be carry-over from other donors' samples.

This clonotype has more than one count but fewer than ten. CDR3 in amino acids: CASSWTAHSYNEQFF. CDR3 in DNA: TGTGCCAGCAGCTGGACCGCCCACTCCTACAATGAGCAGTTCTTC. The chain joins TRBV5-6 to TRBJ2-1, with D unresolved. The CDR3 totals 15 residues. Trimming removed 3 bases from V and 0 bases from J, with 10 bases in between. From germline, CDR1 is SGHDT and CDR2 YYEEEE.

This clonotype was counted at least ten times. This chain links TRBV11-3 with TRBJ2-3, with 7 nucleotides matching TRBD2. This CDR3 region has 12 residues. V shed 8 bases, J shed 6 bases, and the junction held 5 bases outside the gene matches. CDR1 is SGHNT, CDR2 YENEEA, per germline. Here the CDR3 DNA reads TGTGCCAGCGGACTAGTCGGGGATACGCAGTATTTT. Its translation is CASGLVGDTQYF.

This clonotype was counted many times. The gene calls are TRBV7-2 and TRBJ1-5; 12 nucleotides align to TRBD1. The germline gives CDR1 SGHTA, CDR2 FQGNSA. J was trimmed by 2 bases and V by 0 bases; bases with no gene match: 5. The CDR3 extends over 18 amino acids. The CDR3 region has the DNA TGTGCCAGCAGCTTAGCTGGGACAGGGGGCGCCGGCAATCAGCCCCAGCATTTT. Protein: CASSLAGTGGAGNQPQHF.

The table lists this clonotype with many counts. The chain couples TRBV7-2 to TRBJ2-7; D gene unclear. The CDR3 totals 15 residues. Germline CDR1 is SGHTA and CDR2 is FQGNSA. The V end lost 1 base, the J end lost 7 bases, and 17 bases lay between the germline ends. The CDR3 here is CASSLDPGPDGEQYF. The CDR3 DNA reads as TGTGCCAGCAGCTTAGACCCCGGGCCAGATGGGGAGCAGTACTTC.